Below, 29 T cell receptor beta chains from the same sample are listed, as sequenced in a study of a mutant IDH1 vaccine in newly diagnosed glioma. Indicated time point: week 5, during vaccination. In every dose of vaccine, 300 ug of mutant IDH1 20-mer peptide was given alongside topical imiquimod. These receptors have no known antigen. Assay used: immunoSEQ multiplex PCR; TCRdb lists only in-frame clones, some missing. The sample has some 48,000 clones, just under 80% seen once. Sequenced here: PBMCs, sampled from a glioma patient whose treatment included an IDH1 peptide vaccine. The receptors were sampled from a woman aged 40 to 50 with glioma.

The CDR3 loop is CASSSLLTGVNEKLFF. CDR3 in DNA: TGTGCCAGCAGTTCCTTACTGACAGGGGTTAATGAAAAACTGTTTTTT. This chain uses TRBV6-6 with TRBJ1-4; 8 bases are shared with TRBD1. The V segment lost 4 bases and the J segment 4 bases; nucleotides outside the gene matches: 8. The CDR3 loop spans 16 amino acids. The germline V gene has CDR1 MNHNY and CDR2 SVGAGI (reference sequence).

J is TRBJ1-4 and V is TRBV5-1; D might be TRBD1 (5 bases). Germline assignment: CDR1 SGHRS and CDR2 YFSETQ. V lost 3 bases to trimming and J lost 5 bases, with 17 bases between them. The CDR3 contains 16 residues. The CDR3: CASSSDDSGGNEKLFF. CDR3 nucleotides: TGCGCCAGCAGCTCGGATGACTCCGGGGGGAATGAAAAACTGTTTTTT.

This sequence joins TRBV30 and TRBJ1-5; weak D call: TRBD1 (5 bases). V lost 2 bases, J lost 6 bases, and 17 bases lay in between. Germline V gene data show CDR1 as GTSNPN and CDR2 as SVGIG (reference sequence). CDR3 length: 15 amino acids. CDR3 nucleotide sequence: TGTGCCTGGAGTCCTCTGGGACCTTCAGCTCAGCCCCAGCATTTT. It specifies CAWSPLGPSAQPQHF.

The genes are TRBV27 and TRBJ1-1, with 8 nucleotides matching TRBD1. Germline lookup yields CDR1 MNHEY and CDR2 SMNVEV (reference sequence). The junction had 4 bases not matched to a gene; V was cut back by 6 bases and J by 7 bases. The CDR3 totals 12 residues. The CDR3 sequence is CASRPTGGEAFF. CDR3 sequence (DNA): TGTGCCAGCAGACCTACAGGGGGTGAAGCTTTCTTT.

The chain couples TRBV6-6 to TRBJ2-5, with D perhaps matching TRBD2 (6 bases). Germline V gives CDR1 MNHNY, CDR2 SVGAGI (reference sequence). With 3 bases removed from V and 7 bases from J, the gap between germline ends came to 15 bases. The CDR3 is 14 amino acids. CDR3 protein: CASSYAGTAGTQYF. The CDR3 bases are TGTGCCAGCAGTTATGCCGGGACTGCTGGGACCCAGTACTTC.

The CDR3 here is CASSLAKTGLTYEQYF. The CDR3 nucleotides read TGCGCCAGCAGCTTGGCTAAAACAGGGCTGACCTACGAGCAGTACTTC. The chain links TRBV5-1 to TRBJ2-7; the D gene is possibly TRBD1 (6 bases). The CDR3 loop spans 16 amino acids. Germline V gene sequence: CDR1 SGHRS, CDR2 YFSETQ. Trimming shortened V by 0 bases and J by 2 bases, and 15 bases separated the two germline ends.

V usage is TRBV6-5 and J usage is TRBJ1-5; the D is unclear. Germline CDR1 reads MNHEY; CDR2 reads SVGAGI. The CDR3 has 14 amino acids. Between the trimmed V and J ends, which lost 0 bases and 5 bases, there was a span of 8 bases. In DNA, the CDR3 is TGTGCCAGCAGTTACTCGCCGGAAGATCAGCCCCAGCATTTT. It codes for CASSYSPEDQPQHF.

This clone was picked up a small number of times. Other DNA variants within this sample encode the same CDR3. This chain joins TRBV19 and TRBJ2-3; D is ambiguous. The germline V gene encodes CDR1 LNHDA and CDR2 SQIVND (reference sequence). CDR3 length: 12 residues. Trimming pared 3 bases from V and 6 bases from J, leaving 7 bases between. CDR3 coding DNA: TGTGCCAGTAGTATTGGTACGGATACGCAGTATTTT. This gives the protein CASSIGTDTQYF.

The chain employs TRBV15 and TRBJ2-3; the D is unclear. CDR3 length: 11 amino acids. Trimming stripped 6 bases from V and 9 bases from J, with 10 bases between. Germline lookup yields CDR1 LNHNV and CDR2 YYDKDF (reference sequence). The CDR3 DNA is TGTGCCACCAGGGGCGGCCCAACGCAGTATTTT. Residues: CATRGGPTQYF.

The V gene is TRBV2, the J gene TRBJ1-5, with 8 bases that match TRBD1. V shed 4 bases and J 6 bases; nucleotides not matched to a gene: 8. This CDR3 spans 15 amino acids. Germline V gives CDR1 SNHLY, CDR2 FYNNEI. CDR3: CASSGDPRGLQPQHF. The CDR3 DNA reads TGTGCCAGCAGTGGAGACCCCAGGGGGCTTCAGCCCCAGCATTTT.

A single count supports this clone. This sequence joins TRBV5-4 and TRBJ2-3; TRBD2 matches 8 bases. The CDR3 contains 18 residues. Per germline, CDR1 SGHNT and CDR2 YYREEE (reference sequence). Trimming cost V 2 bases and J 1 base; bases outside gene matches: 12. In nucleotides, the CDR3 is TGTGCCAGCAGCTTTCCTCGGGGGGGCGGAATGGGCACAGATACGCAGTATTTT. This translates into CASSFPRGGGMGTDTQYF.

The genes are TRBV27 and TRBJ1-6; TRBD1 matches 7 bases. The germline V gene has CDR1 MNHEY and CDR2 SMNVEV (reference sequence). The CDR3 sequence is 16 residues long. Trimming removed 3 bases from V and 7 bases from J; junction bases left unmatched: 9. The DNA for the CDR3 is TGTGCCAGCAGTTTTATGGGGGACAGTACCAATTCACCCCTCCACTTT. Its translation is CASSFMGDSTNSPLHF.

This clone was detected only once. The J gene is TRBJ2-7, the V gene TRBV30; a weak D match, TRBD2 (6 bases). Germline V CDR1 and CDR2: GTSNPN, SVGIG (reference sequence). V lost 5 bases and J lost 10, with 24 bases in between. The CDR3 consists of 14 residues. Here the CDR3 DNA reads TGTGCCTGGGTTCCCCCGGGACTGCCTCGTTATCAGTACTTC. Amino acid sequence: CAWVPPGLPRYQYF.

This clone was counted a few times. V and J are TRBV5-5 and TRBJ1-5; the match to TRBD1 covers 9 bases. The CDR3 runs to 17 residues. Germline lookup yields CDR1 SGHKS and CDR2 YYEKEE (reference sequence). J gave up 1 base and V 4 bases, and 9 bases lay outside the gene matches. Here the CDR3 DNA reads TGTGCCAGCAGCCCCGACAGGGGGTTAATGAGCAATCAGCCCCAGCATTTT. It translates to CASSPDRGLMSNQPQHF.

The chain combines TRBV4-1 with TRBJ2-1; a weak D match, TRBD1 (6 bases). CDR1 and CDR2 (germline): MGHRA, YSYEKL. CDR3 length equals 15 residues. Trimming stripped 0 bases from V and 6 bases from J, with 12 bases between. This CDR3 reads CASSQDARGGNEQFF. In DNA, the CDR3 is TGCGCCAGCAGCCAAGACGCACGAGGGGGCAATGAGCAGTTCTTC.

The chain couples TRBV11-2 to TRBJ2-1; TRBD2 might be the D (6 bases). The CDR3 has 14 residues. Trimming took off 5 bases at V and 10 bases at J, with 18 bases between the two ends. Looked up from germline, CDR1 is SGHAT and CDR2 is FQNNGV. DNA for the CDR3: TGTGCCAGCAGCCGAGAGAGGACTAACCAAGAGCAGTTCTTC. Its protein is CASSRERTNQEQFF.

This rearrangement joins TRBV7-2 to TRBJ2-3; perhaps D is TRBD1 or TRBD2 (5 bases each). This CDR3 region has 13 residues. V shed 6 bases and J shed 5 bases, with 12 bases lying between them. Germline values: CDR1 SGHTA, CDR2 FQGNSA. The CDR3 here is CASSGAEGDTQYF. DNA for the CDR3: TGTGCCAGCAGTGGGGCCGAGGGAGATACGCAGTATTTT.

The rearrangement joins TRBV30 to TRBJ2-5; TRBD2 aligns across 7 bases. The germline V gene encodes CDR1 GTSNPN and CDR2 SVGIG (reference sequence). The CDR3 is 14 amino acids. V lost 2 bases and J lost 2; bases outside the gene matches: 5. CDR3 DNA sequence: TGTGCCTGGAGTAGAGGCGGGGGTCAAGAGACCCAGTACTTC. Translating gives CAWSRGGGQETQYF.

The chain is built from TRBV6-6 and TRBJ2-7, with 9 bases fitting TRBD1. The CDR3 extends over 15 amino acids. Germline CDR1 MNHNY, CDR2 SVGAGI (reference sequence). V shed 5 bases and J 3 bases; nucleotides not matched to a gene: 8. The DNA for the CDR3 is TGTGCCAGCAGTGATACCCCGGGACAGGGCTACGAGCAGTACTTC. This encodes CASSDTPGQGYEQYF.

The genes are TRBV6-5 and TRBJ1-2; D remains ambiguous. The CDR3 spans 16 residues. From germline, CDR1 is MNHEY and CDR2 SVGAGI. Trimming removed 0 bases from V and 1 base from J, with 12 bases in between. The CDR3 nucleotides read TGTGCCAGCAGTTACTCGGGTGATATTTTTAACTATGGCTACACCTTC. Its protein product is CASSYSGDIFNYGYTF.

This clone was seen just once. The rearrangement uses TRBV6-1 and TRBJ1-1; weak D call: TRBD1 (6 bases). The V gene lost 4 bases and the J gene lost 1 base, with 7 bases spanning the gap. The CDR3 spans 13 residues. Per the germline V gene, CDR1 is MNHNS and CDR2 is SASEGT. The DNA for the CDR3 is TGTGCCAGCAGTGGGACAGAGAACACTGAAGCTTTCTTT. Its translation: CASSGTENTEAFF.

The V and J genes are TRBV9 and TRBJ2-7; D is undetermined. The CDR3 covers 17 residues. Germline V CDR1 and CDR2: SGDLS, YYNGEE. V lost 2 bases to trimming and J lost 10 bases, with 28 bases between them. The CDR3: CASSVPKGGPSSIHQYF. The CDR3 DNA reads as TGTGCCAGCAGCGTCCCTAAGGGTGGGCCAAGTAGTATTCATCAGTACTTC.

This clone was recorded once. V is TRBV19 and J is TRBJ2-1; D is unclear. With 5 bases removed from V and 2 bases from J, the gap between germline ends came to 19 bases. CDR3 length equals 17 residues. Germline loops: CDR1 LNHDA, CDR2 SQIVND (reference sequence). DNA for the CDR3: TGTGCCAGTAGTGTGAGTGTGGCCTATTCAACCTACAATGAGCAGTTCTTC. This translates into CASSVSVAYSTYNEQFF.

The chain carries TRBV5-1 and TRBJ2-7; TRBD2 matches at 8 bases. The CDR3 extends over 15 amino acids. Germline CDR1 and CDR2: SGHRS and YFSETQ. Trimming cost V 4 bases and J 0 bases; bases outside gene matches: 6. In nucleotides, the CDR3 is TGCGCCAGCAGCCGGCCGGGGACTAGCTCCTACGAGCAGTACTTC. The encoded protein is CASSRPGTSSYEQYF.

This clone was found once. The chain links TRBV10-2 to TRBJ1-2; 7 nucleotides line up with TRBD1. J gave up 7 bases and V 4 bases, and 6 bases lay outside the gene matches. Germline assignment: CDR1 WSHSY and CDR2 SAAADI. This CDR3 is built from 13 residues. DNA of the CDR3: TGCGCCAGCAGTGGGGTCAGGGGGTTTGGCTACACCTTC. Translating gives CASSGVRGFGYTF.

This clone has only a few counts. The CDR3 DNA reads as TGTGCCAGCATTCGGGGACGGTTATCAAATGGCTACACCTTC. The encoded protein is CASIRGRLSNGYTF. The rearrangement links TRBV2 to TRBJ1-2; weak D call: TRBD1 (5 bases). CDR3 size: 14 residues. The V end was cut by 7 bases, the J end by 6 bases, with 18 bases between. Germline V gene sequence: CDR1 SNHLY, CDR2 FYNNEI.

This chain connects TRBV11-2 to TRBJ1-6; D unresolved. Germline assignment: CDR1 SGHAT and CDR2 FQNNGV. V was clipped by 6 bases and J by 7 bases, with 10 bases between them. This CDR3 region has 13 residues. The CDR3 sequence is CASRELANSPLHF. Written as DNA, the CDR3 is TGTGCCAGCAGGGAGTTGGCCAATTCACCCCTCCACTTT.

The gene calls are TRBV2 and TRBJ1-4; D remains ambiguous. Germline CDR1 is SNHLY and CDR2 is FYNNEI. CDR3 length equals 11 residues. V was clipped by 6 bases and J by 8 bases, with 7 bases between them. The CDR3 DNA reads as TGTGCCAGCAGAGGTCCCGAAAAACTGTTTTTT. It translates to CASRGPEKLFF.

J is TRBJ1-2 and V is TRBV2; 7 nucleotides agree with TRBD1. Losses at the gene ends were 6 bases for V and 9 bases for J; bases not matched to a gene: 16. This CDR3 has 15 amino acids. Germline V gene data show CDR1 as SNHLY and CDR2 as FYNNEI. This CDR3 is CASRPPGQKSGSYTF. CDR3 DNA sequence: TGTGCCAGCAGACCTCCGGGACAGAAGTCGGGAAGCTACACCTTC.